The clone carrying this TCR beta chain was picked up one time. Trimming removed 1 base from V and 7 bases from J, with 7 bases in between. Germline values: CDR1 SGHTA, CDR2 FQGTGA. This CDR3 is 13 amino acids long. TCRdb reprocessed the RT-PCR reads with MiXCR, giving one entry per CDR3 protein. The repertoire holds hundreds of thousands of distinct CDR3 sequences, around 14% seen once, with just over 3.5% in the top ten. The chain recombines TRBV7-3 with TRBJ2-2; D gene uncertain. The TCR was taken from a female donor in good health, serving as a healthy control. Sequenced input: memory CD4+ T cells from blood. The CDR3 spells CASSLMGIGELFF. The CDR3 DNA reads TGTGCCAGCAGCTTAATGGGGATCGGGGAGCTGTTTTTT.